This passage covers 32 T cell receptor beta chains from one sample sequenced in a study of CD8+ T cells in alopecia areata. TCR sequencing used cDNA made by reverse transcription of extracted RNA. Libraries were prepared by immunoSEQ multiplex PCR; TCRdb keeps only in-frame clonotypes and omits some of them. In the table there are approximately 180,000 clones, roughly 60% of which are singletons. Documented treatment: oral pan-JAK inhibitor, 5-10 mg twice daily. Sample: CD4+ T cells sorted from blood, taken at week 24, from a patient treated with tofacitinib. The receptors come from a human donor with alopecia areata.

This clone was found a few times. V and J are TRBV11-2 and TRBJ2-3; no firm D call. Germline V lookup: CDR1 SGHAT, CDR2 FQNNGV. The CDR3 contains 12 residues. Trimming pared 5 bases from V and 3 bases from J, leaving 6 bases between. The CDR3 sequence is CASSPQTDTQYF. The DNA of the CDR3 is TGTGCCAGCAGCCCCCAGACAGATACGCAGTATTTT. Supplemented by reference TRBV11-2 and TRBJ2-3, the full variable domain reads EAGVAQSPRYKIIEKRQSVAFWCNPISGHATLYWYQQILGQGPKLLIQFQNNGVVDDSQLPKDRFSAERLKGVDSTLKIQPAKLEDSAVYLCASSPQTDTQYFGPGTRLTVL.

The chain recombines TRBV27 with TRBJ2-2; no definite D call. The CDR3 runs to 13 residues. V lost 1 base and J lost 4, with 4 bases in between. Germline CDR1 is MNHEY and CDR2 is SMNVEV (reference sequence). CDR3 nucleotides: TGTGCCAGCAGTTTATTACTCACCGGGGAGCTGTTTTTT. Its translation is CASSLLLTGELFF.

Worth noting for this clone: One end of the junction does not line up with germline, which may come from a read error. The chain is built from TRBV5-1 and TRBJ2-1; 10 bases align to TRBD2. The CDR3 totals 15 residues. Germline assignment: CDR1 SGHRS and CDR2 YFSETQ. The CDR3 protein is CASSLSSGGYNEQFF. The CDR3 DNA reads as TGTGCCAGCAGCTTGTCTAGCGGGGGCTACAATGAGCAGTTCTTC.

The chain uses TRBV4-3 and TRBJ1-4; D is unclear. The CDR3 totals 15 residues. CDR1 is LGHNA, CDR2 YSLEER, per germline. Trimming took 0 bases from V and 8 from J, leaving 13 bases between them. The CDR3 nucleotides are TGCGCCAGCAGCCAAGATCTTCAGATGGGAGAAAAACTGTTTTTT. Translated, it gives CASSQDLQMGEKLFF.

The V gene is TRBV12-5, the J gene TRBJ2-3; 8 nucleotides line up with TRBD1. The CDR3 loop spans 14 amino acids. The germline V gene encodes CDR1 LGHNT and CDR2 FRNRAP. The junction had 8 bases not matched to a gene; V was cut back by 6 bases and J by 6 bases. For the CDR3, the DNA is TGTGCTAGTGGCGAGGGACAGGCCCCGGATACGCAGTATTTT. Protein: CASGEGQAPDTQYF. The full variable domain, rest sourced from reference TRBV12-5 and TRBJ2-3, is DARVTQTPRHKVTEMGQEVTMRCQPILGHNTVFWYRQTMMQGLELLAYFRNRAPLDDSGMPKDRFSAEMPDATLATLKIQPSEPRDSAVYFCASGEGQAPDTQYFGPGTRLTVL.

CDR3 residues: CASSLNSPLHF. The CDR3 coding sequence is TGTGCCAGCAGCTTAAATTCACCCCTCCACTTT. The V and J genes are TRBV7-2 and TRBJ1-6; D remains unclear. The CDR3 covers 11 residues. The V end was cut by 2 bases, the J end by 7 bases, with 0 bases between. Germline CDR1 reads SGHTA; CDR2 reads FQGNSA.

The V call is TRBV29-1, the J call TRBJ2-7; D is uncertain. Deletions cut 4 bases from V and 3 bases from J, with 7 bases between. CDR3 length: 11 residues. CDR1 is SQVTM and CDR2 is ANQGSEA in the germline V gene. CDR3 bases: TGCAGCGTTGGCCAGCTCTACGAGCAGTACTTC. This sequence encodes CSVGQLYEQYF.

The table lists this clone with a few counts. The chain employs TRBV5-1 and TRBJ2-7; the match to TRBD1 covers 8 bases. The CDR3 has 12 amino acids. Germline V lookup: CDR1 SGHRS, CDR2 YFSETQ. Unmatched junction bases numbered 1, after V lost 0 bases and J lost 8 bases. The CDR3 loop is CASSLGTGQQYF. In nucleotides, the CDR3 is TGCGCCAGCAGCTTGGGGACAGGGCAGCAGTACTTC.

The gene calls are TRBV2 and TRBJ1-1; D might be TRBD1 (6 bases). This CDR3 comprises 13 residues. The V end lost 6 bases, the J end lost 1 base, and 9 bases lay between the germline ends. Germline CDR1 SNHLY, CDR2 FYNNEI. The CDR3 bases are TGTGCCAGCAGAGAACAGGGGAACACTGAAGCTTTCTTT. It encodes CASREQGNTEAFF.

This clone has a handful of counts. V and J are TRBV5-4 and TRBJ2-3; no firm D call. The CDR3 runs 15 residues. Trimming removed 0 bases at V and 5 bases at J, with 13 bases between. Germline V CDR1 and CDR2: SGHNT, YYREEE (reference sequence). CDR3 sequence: CASSLEASWKDTQYF. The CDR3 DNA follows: TGTGCCAGCAGCTTGGAGGCTAGTTGGAAAGATACGCAGTATTTT.

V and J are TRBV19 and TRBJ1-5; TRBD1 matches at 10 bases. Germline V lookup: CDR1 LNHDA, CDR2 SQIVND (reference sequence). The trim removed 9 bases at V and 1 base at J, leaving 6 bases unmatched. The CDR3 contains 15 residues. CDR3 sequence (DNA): TGTGCCAGCCGGGACAGGGGAGTAAGCAATCAGCCCCAGCATTTT. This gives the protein CASRDRGVSNQPQHF.

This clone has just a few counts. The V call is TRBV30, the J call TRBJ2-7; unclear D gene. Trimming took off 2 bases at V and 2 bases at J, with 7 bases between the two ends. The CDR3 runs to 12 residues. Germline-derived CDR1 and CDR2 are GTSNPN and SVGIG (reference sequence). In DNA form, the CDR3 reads TGTGCCTGGAGTCCAGGCCCCTACGAGCAGTACTTC. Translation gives CAWSPGPYEQYF. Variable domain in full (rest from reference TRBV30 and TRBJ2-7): SQTIHQWPATLVQPVGSPLSLECTVEGTSNPNLYWYRQAAGRGLQLLFYSVGIGQISSEVPQNLSASRPQDRQFILSSKKLLLSDSGFYLCAWSPGPYEQYFGPGTRLTVT.

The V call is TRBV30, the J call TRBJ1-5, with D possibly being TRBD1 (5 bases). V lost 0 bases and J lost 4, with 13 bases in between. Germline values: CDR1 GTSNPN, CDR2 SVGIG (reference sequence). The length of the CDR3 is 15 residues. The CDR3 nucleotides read TGTGCCTGGAGTGTACGAGGGACGCCAAATCAGCCCCAGCATTTT. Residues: CAWSVRGTPNQPQHF.

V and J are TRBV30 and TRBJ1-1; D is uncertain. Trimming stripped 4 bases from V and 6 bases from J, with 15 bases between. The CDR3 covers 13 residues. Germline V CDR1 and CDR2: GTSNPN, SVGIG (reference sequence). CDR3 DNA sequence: TGTGCCTGGACAGTTCGACCCCCAGCTGAAGCTTTCTTT. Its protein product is CAWTVRPPAEAFF.

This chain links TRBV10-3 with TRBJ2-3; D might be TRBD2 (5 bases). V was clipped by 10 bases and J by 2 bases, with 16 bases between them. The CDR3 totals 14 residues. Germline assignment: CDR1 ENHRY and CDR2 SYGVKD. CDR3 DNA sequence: TGTGCCACCGAGCCGGGAACCCACACAGATACGCAGTATTTT. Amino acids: CATEPGTHTDTQYF.

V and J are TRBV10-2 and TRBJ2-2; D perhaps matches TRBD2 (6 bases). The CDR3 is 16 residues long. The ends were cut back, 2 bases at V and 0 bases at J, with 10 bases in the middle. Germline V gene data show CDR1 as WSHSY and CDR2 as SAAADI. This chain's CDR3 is CASSERRGTNTGELFF. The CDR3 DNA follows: TGCGCCAGCAGTGAGAGACGCGGGACGAACACCGGGGAGCTGTTTTTT.

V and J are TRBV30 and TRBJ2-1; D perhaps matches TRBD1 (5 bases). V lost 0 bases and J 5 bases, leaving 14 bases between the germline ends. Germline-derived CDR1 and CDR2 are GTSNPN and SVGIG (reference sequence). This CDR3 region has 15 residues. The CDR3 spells CAWSVLRQLNNEQFF. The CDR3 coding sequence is TGTGCCTGGAGTGTACTGCGACAGCTCAACAATGAGCAGTTCTTC.

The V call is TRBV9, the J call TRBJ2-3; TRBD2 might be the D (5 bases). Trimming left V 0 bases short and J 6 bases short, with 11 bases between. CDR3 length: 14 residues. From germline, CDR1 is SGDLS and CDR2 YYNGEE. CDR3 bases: TGTGCCAGCAGCGTAGTTGGAGTAGCGGATACGCAGTATTTT. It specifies CASSVVGVADTQYF.

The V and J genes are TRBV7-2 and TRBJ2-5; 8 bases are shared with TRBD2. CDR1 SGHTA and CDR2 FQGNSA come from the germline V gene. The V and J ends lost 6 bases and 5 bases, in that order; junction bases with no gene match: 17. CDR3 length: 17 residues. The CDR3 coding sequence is TGTGCCAGCAGGCCGCCCGGACTAGCTCGGGGGTTGGAGACCCAGTACTTC. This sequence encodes CASRPPGLARGLETQYF.

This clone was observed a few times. This chain's CDR3 is CASSLARDVTEAFF. The CDR3 nucleotides are TGTGCCAGCAGCTTGGCCCGGGATGTCACTGAAGCTTTCTTT. The chain recombines TRBV5-4 with TRBJ1-1, with D unresolved. Trimming cost V 0 bases and J 4 bases, with 10 bases left between them. The CDR3 spans 14 residues. Germline CDR1 SGHNT, CDR2 YYREEE (reference sequence).

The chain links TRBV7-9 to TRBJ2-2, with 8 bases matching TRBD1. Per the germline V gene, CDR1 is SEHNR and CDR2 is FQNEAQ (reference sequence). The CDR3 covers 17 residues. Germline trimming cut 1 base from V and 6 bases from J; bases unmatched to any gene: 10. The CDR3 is CASSLGGGQGMPGELFF. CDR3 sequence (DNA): TGTGCCAGCAGCTTAGGTGGAGGACAGGGCATGCCCGGGGAGCTGTTTTTT.

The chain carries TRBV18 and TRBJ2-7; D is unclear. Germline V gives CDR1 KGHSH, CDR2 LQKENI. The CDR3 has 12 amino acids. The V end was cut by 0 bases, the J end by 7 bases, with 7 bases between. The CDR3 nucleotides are TGTGCCAGCTCACCACCGGCCGGGGAGCAGTACTTC. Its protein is CASSPPAGEQYF.

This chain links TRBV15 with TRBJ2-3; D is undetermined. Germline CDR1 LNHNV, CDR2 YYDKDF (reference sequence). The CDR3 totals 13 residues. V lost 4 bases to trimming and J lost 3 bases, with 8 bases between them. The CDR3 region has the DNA TGTGCCACCAGCACCCCTACTACAGATACGCAGTATTTT. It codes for CATSTPTTDTQYF.

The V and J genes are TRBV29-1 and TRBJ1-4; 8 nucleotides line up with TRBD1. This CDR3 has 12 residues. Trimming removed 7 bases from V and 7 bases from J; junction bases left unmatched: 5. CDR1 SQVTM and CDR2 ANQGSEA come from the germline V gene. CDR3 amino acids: CSAQTGAEKLFF. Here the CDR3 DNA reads TGCAGCGCCCAGACAGGGGCTGAAAAACTGTTTTTT.

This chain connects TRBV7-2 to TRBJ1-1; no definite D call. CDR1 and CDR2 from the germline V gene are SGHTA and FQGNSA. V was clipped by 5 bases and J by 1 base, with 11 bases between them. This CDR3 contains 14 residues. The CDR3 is CASSPTAGNTEAFF. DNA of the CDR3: TGTGCCAGCAGCCCAACTGCAGGGAACACTGAAGCTTTCTTT.

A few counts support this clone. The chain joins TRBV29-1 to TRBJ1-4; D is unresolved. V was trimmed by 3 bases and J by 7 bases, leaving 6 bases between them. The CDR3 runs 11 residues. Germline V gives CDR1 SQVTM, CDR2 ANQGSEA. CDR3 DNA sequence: TGCAGCGTTGATTGGGGTGAAAAACTGTTTTTT. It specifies CSVDWGEKLFF.

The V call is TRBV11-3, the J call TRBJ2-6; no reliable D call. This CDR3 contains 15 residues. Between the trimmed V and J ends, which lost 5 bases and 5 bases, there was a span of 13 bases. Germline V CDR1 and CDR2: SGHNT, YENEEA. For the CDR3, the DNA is TGTGCCAGCAGCGCAGACGGTCGCTGGGCCAACGTCCTGACTTTC. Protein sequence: CASSADGRWANVLTF.

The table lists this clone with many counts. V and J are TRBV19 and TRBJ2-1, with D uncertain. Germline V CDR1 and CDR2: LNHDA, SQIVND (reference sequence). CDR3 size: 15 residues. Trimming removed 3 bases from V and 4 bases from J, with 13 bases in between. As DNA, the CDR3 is TGTGCCAGTAGTATCCGGAAGACACGGTACAATGAGCAGTTCTTC. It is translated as CASSIRKTRYNEQFF.

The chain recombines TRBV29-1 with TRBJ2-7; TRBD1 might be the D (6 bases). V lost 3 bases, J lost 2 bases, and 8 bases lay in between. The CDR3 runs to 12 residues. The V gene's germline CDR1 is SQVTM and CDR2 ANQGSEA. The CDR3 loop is CSVEGATYEQYF. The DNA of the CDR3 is TGCAGCGTTGAGGGGGCAACCTACGAGCAGTACTTC.

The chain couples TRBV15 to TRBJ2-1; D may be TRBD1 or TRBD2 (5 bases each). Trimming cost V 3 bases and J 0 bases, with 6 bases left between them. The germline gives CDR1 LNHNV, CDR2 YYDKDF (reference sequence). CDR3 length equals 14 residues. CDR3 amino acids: CATSRRGSYNEQFF. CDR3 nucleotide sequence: TGTGCCACCAGCAGGAGGGGCTCCTACAATGAGCAGTTCTTC.

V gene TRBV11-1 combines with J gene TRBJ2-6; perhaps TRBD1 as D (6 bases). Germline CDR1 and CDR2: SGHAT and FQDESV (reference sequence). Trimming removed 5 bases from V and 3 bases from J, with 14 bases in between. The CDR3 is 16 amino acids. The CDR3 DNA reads TGTGCCAGCAGCCGGACAGATATTGGTGGGGCCAACGTCCTGACTTTC. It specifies CASSRTDIGGANVLTF.

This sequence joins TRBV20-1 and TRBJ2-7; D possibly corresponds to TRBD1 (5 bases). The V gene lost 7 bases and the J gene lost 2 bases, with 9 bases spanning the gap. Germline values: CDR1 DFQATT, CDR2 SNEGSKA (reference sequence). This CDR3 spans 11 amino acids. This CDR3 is CSVGRAYEQYF. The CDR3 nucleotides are TGCAGTGTCGGCAGGGCCTACGAGCAGTACTTC.